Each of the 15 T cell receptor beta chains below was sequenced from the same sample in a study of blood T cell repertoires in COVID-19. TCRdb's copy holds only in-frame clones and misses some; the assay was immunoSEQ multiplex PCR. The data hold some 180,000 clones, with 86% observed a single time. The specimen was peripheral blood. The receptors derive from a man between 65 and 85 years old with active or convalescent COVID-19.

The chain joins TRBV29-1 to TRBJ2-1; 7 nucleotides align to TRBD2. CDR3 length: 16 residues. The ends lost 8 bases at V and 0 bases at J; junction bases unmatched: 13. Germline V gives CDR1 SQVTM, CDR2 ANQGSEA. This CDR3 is CSLGGTRGSSYNEQFF. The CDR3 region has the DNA TGCAGCCTCGGGGGAACGCGGGGGAGCTCCTACAATGAGCAGTTCTTC.

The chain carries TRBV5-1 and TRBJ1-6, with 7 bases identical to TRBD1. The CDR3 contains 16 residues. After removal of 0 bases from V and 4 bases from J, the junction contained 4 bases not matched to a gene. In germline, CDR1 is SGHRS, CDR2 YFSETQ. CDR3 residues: CASSLEGTDYNSPLHF. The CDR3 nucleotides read TGCGCCAGCAGCTTGGAGGGGACAGATTATAATTCACCCCTCCACTTT.

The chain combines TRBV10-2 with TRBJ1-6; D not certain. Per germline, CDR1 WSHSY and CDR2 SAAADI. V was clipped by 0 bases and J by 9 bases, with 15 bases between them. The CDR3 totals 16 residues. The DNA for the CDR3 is TGCGCCAGCAGTGAGTCGAGAGCGGGTACGGGTTCACCCCTCCACTTT. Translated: CASSESRAGTGSPLHF.

In nucleotides, the CDR3 is TGCAGCACATCAACCTCAGGAGAAGCTTTCTTT. It yields the protein CSTSTSGEAFF. The V and J genes are TRBV29-1 and TRBJ1-1; the D is unclear. Trimming pared 8 bases from V and 8 bases from J, leaving 15 bases between. The CDR3 is made up of 11 amino acids. The germline gives CDR1 SQVTM, CDR2 ANQGSEA.

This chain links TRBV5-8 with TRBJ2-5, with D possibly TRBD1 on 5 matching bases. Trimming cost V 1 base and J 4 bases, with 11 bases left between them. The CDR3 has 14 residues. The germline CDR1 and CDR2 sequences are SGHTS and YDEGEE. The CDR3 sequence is CASSLSRAAETQYF. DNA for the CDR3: TGTGCCAGCAGCTTGAGCAGGGCGGCAGAGACCCAGTACTTC.

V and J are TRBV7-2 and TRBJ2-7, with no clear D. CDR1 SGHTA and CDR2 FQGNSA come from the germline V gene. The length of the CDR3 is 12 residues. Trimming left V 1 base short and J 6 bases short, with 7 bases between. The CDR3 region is CASSLVRPEQYF. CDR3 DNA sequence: TGTGCCAGCAGCTTAGTGCGGCCCGAGCAGTACTTC. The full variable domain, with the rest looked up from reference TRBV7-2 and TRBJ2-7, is GAGVSQSPSNKVTEKGKDVELRCDPISGHTALYWYRQSLGQGLEFLIYFQGNSAPDKSGLPSDRFSAERTGGSVSTLTIQRTQQEDSAVYLCASSLVRPEQYFGPGTRLTVT.

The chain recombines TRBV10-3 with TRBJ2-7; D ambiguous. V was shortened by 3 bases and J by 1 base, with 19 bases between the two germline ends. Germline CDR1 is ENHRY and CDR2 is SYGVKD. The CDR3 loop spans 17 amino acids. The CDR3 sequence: CAISDRSRQLMSYEQYF. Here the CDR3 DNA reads TGTGCCATCAGTGACCGGTCTAGGCAGTTAATGTCCTACGAGCAGTACTTC.

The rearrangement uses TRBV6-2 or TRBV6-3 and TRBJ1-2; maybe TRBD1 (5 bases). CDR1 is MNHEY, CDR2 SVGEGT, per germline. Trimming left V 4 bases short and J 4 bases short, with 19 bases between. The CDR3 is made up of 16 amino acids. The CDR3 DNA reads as TGTGCCAGCAGTTTACCGGGGGAAGTCCTGGTCTATGGCTACACCTTC. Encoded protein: CASSLPGEVLVYGYTF.

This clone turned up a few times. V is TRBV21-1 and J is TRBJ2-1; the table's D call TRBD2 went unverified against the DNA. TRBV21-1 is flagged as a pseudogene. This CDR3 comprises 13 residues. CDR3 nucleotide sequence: TGTGCCAGCACAAGCTACTCCTACAATGAGCAGTTCTTC. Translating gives CASTSYSYNEQFF.

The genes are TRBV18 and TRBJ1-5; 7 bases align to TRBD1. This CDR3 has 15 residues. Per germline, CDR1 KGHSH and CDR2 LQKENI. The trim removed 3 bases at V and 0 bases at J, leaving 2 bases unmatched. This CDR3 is CASSPTGLSNQPQHF. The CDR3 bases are TGTGCCAGCTCACCGACAGGGCTTAGCAATCAGCCCCAGCATTTT.

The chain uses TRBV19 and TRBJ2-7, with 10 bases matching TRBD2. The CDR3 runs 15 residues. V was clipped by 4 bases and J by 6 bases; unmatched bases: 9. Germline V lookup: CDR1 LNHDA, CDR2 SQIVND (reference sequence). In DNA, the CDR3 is TGTGCCAGTAGTACCGTGGTAGCGGGAGGTAGCGAGCAGTACTTC. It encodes CASSTVVAGGSEQYF.

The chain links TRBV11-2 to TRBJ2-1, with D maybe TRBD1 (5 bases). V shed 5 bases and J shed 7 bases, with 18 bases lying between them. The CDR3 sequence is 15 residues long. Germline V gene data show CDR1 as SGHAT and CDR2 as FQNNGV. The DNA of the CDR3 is TGTGCCAGCAGCGTTCGGACATCGTTGGGGAATGAGCAGTTCTTC. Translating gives CASSVRTSLGNEQFF.

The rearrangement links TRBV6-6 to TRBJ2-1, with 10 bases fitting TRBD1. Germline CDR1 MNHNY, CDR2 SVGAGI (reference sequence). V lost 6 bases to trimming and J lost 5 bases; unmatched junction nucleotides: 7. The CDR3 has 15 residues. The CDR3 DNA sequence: TGTGCCAGCAGGAATCGCGGGACAGGGGACAATGAGCAGTTCTTC. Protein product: CASRNRGTGDNEQFF.

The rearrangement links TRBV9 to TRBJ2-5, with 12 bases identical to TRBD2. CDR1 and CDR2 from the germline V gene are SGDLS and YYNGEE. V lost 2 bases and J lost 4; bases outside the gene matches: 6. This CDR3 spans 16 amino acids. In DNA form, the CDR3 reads TGTGCCAGCAGCGTGACTAGCGGGGGACAAGGAGAGACCCAGTACTTC. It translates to CASSVTSGGQGETQYF.

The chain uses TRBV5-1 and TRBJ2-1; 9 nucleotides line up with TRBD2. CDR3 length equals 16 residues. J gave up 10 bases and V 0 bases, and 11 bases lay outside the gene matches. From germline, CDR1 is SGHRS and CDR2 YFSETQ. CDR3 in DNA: TGCGCCAGCAGCTTGGGGGTTGCTAGCGGGGTAGAGGAGCAGTTCTTC. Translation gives CASSLGVASGVEEQFF.